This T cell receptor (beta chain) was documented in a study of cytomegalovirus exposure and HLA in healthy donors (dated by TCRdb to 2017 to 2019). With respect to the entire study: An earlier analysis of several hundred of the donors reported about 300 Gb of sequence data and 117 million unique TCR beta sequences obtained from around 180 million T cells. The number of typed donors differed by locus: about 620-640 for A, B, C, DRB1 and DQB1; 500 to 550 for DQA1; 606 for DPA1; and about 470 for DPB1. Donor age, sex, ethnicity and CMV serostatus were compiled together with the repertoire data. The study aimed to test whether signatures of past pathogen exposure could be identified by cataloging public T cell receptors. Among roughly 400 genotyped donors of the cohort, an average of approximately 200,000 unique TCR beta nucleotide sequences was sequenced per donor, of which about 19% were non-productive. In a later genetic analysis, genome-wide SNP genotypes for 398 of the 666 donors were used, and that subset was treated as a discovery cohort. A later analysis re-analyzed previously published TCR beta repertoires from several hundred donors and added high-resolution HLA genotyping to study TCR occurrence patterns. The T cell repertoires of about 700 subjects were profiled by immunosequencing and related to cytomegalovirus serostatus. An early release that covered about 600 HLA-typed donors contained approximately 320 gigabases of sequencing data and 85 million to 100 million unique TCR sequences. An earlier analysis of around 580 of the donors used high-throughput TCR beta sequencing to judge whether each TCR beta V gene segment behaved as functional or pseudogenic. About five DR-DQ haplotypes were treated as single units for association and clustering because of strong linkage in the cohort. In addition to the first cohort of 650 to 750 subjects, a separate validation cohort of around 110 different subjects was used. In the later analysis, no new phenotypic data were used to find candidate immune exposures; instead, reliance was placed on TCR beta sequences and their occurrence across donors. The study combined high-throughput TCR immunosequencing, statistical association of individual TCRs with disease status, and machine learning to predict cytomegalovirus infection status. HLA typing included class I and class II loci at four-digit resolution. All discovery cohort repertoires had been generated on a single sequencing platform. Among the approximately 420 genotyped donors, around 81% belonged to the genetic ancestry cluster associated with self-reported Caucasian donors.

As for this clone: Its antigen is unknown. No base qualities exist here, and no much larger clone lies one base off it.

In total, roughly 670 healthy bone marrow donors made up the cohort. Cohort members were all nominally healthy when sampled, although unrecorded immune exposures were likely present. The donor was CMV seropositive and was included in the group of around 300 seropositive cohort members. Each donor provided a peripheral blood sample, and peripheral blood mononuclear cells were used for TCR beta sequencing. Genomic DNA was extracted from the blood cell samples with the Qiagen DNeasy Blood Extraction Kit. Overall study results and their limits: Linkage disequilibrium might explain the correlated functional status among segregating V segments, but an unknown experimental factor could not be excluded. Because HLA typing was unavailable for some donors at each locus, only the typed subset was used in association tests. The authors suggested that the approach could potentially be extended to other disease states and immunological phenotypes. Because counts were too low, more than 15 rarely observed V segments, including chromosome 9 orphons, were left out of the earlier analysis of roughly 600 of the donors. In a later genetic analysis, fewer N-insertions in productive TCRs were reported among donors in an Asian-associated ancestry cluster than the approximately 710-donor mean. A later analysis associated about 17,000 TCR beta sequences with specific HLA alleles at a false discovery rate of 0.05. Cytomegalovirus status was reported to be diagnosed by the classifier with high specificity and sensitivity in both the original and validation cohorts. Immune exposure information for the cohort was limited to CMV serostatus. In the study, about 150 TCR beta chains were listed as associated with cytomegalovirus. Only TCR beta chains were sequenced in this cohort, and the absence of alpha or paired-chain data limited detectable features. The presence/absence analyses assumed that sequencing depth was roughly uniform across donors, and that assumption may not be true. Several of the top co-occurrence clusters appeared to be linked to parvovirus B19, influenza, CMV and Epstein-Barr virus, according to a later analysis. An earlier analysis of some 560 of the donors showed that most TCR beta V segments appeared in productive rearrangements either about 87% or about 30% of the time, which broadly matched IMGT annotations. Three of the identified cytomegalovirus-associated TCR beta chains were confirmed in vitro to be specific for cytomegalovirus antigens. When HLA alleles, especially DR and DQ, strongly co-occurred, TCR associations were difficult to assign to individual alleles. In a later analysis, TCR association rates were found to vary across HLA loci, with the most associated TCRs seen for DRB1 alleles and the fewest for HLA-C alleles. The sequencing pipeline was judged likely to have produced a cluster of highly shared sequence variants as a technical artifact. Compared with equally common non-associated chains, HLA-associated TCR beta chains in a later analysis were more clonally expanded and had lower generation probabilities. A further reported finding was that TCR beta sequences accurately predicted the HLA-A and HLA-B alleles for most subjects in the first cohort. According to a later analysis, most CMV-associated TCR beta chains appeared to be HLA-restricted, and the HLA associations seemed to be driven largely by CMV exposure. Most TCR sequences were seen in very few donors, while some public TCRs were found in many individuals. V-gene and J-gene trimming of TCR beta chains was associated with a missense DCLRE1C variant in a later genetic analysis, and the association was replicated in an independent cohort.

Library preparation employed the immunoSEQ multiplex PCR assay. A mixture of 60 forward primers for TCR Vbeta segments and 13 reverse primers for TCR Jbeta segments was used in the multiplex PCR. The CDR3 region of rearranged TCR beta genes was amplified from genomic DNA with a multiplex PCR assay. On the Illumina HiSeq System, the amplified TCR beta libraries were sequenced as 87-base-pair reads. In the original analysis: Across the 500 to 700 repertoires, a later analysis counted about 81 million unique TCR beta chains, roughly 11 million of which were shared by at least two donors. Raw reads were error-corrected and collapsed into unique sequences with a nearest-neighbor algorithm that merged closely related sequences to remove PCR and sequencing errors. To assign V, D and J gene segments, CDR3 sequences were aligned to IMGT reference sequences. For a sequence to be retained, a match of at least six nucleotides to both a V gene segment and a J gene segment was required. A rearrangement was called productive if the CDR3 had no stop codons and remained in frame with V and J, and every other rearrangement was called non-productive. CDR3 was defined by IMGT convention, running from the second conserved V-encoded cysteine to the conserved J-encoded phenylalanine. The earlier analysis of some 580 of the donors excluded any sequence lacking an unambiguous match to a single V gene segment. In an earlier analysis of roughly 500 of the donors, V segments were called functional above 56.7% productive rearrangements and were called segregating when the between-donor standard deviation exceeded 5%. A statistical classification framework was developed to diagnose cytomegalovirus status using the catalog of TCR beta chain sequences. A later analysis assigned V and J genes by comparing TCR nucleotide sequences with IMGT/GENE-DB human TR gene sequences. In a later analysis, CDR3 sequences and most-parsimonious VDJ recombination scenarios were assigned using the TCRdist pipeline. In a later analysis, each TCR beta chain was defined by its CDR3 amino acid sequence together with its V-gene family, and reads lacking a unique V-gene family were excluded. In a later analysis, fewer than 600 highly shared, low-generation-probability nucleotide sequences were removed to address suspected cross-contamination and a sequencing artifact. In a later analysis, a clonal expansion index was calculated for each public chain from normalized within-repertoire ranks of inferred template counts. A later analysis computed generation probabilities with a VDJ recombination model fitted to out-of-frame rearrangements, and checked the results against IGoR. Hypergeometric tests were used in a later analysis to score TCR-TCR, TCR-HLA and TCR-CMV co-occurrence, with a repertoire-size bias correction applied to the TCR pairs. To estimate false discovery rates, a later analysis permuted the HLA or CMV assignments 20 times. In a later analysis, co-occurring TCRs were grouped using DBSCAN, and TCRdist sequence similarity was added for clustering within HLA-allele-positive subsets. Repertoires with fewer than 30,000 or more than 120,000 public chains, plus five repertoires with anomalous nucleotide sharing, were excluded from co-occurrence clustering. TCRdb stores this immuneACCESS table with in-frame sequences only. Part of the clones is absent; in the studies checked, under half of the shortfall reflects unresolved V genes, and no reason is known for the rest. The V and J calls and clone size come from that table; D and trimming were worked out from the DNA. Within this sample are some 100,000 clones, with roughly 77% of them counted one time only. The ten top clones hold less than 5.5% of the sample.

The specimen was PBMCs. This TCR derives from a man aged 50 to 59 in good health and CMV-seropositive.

CDR3 protein: CASSQVPRTGDYNEQFF. The DNA sequence follows: TGCGCCAGCAGCCAAGTACCAAGGACAGGGGACTACAATGAGCAGTTCTTC. Recombination joined TRBV4-1 with TRBJ2-1; 9 central nucleotides agree with TRBD1. The CDR3 contains 17 residues, cysteine and phenylalanine counted. Only the CDR3 DNA stays, 51 bases, in frame from base 1. At the junction V is shortened by 1 base and J by 3 bases; bases outside the gene matches: 7. According to the germline V gene, CDR1 reads MGHRA and CDR2 reads YSYEKL.